The subject of this entry is one T cell receptor (beta chain). Its antigen is as yet unknown. The sample originates from a study of cytomegalovirus exposure and HLA in healthy donors. Looking at the study overall: Drawn from HLA-typed donors, tens of millions of unique TCRs were held in an early data release. Study outcomes and limitations: Presence/absence analyses assumed roughly uniform sequencing depth across donors.

Amplification used 60 Vbeta primers and 13 Jbeta primers. This table comes from immunoSEQ multiplex PCR, and its TCRdb copy is limited to in-frame clones, with some not included. The repertoire table contains approximately 110,000 clones. CDR1 and CDR2 (germline): SGHRS, YFSETQ. There are 15 residues in the CDR3. V lost 4 bases to trimming and J lost 7 bases, with 15 bases between them. This TCR came from a man younger than 35 in good health and CMV-seronegative. This rearrangement joins TRBV5-1 to TRBJ1-6; D gene uncertain. The sequenced material came from PBMCs. The CDR3 protein is CASSEGAFKNSPLHF. CDR3 in DNA: TGCGCCAGCAGCGAAGGAGCCTTCAAAAATTCACCCCTCCACTTT.